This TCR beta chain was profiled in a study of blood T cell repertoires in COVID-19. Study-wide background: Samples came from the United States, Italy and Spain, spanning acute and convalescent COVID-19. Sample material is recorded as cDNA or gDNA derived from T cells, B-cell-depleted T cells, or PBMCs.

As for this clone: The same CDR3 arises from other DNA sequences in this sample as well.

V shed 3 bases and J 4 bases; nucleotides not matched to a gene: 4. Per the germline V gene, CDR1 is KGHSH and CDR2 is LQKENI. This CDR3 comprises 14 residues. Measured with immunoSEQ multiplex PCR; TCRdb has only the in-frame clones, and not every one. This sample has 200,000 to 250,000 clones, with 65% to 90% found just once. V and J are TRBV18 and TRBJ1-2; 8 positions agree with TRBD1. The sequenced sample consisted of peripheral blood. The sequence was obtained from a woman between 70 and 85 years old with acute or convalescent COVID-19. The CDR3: CASSPPGTGYGYTF. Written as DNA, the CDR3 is TGTGCCAGCTCACCCCCCGGGACAGGCTATGGCTACACCTTC. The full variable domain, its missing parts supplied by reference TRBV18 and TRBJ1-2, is NAGVMQNPRHLVRRRGQEARLRCSPMKGHSHVYWYRQLPEEGLKFMVYLQKENIIDESGMPKERFSAEFPKEGPSILRIQQVVRGDSAAYFCASSPPGTGYGYTFGSGTRLTVV.